This entry lists 27 T cell receptor beta chains sequenced from one sample in a study of blood T cell repertoires in COVID-19. Measured with immunoSEQ multiplex PCR; TCRdb has only the in-frame clones, and not every one. The data contain roughly 170,000 clones, over 70% of them singletons. Sequenced input: PBMCs or T cells enriched from blood (not recorded which). Receptors originate from a woman aged 40 to 49 with acute COVID-19.

This chain uses TRBV24-1 with TRBJ2-3; perhaps TRBD1 as D (6 bases). Germline CDR1 is KGHDR and CDR2 is SFDVKD. The CDR3 spans 16 residues. The ends were cut back, 3 bases at V and 0 bases at J, with 12 bases in the middle. The CDR3: CATSDGWTDSTDTQYF. DNA of the CDR3: TGTGCCACCAGTGATGGCTGGACAGACAGCACAGATACGCAGTATTTT.

In this sample, this clone turned up once. The J gene is TRBJ2-3, the V gene TRBV19; TRBD1 aligns across 9 bases. The germline CDR1 and CDR2 sequences are LNHDA and SQIVND (reference sequence). This CDR3 region has 14 residues. The V gene end was trimmed by 7 bases and the J gene end by 4 bases; junction bases not matched to a gene: 6. The CDR3 region has the DNA TGTGCCAGTACCCCTCGGGACAGGGCAGATACGCAGTATTTT. Translating gives CASTPRDRADTQYF.

The chain is built from TRBV5-1 and TRBJ2-3, with 9 positions matching TRBD2. The J segment lost 6 bases and the V segment lost 4 bases, leaving 9 bases of the junction unmatched. The CDR3 runs 15 residues. Looked up from germline, CDR1 is SGHRS and CDR2 is YFSETQ. CDR3 amino acids: CASSEAGGASDTQYF. DNA of the CDR3: TGCGCCAGCAGCGAAGCGGGAGGAGCATCGGATACGCAGTATTTT. The complete variable domain, with remaining parts taken from reference TRBV5-1 and TRBJ2-3, reads KAGVTQTPRYLIKTRGQQVTLSCSPISGHRSVSWYQQTPGQGLQFLFEYFSETQRNKGNFPGRFSGRQFSNSRSEMNVSTLELGDSALYLCASSEAGGASDTQYFGPGTRLTVL.

The CDR3 DNA sequence: TGTGCCAGCAGCTTATCTAGCGGTAGCACAGATACGCAGTATTTT. As protein: CASSLSSGSTDTQYF. The chain employs TRBV7-3 and TRBJ2-3, with TRBD2 matching over 7 bases. Trimming removed 2 bases from V and 0 bases from J; junction bases left unmatched: 2. This CDR3 has 15 residues. Germline-derived CDR1 and CDR2 are SGHTA and FQGTGA.

This chain connects TRBV19 to TRBJ2-5, with 9 bases that match TRBD1. The germline V gene has CDR1 LNHDA and CDR2 SQIVND (reference sequence). Unmatched junction bases numbered 22, after V lost 7 bases and J lost 1 base. The CDR3 sequence is 20 residues long. The CDR3 protein is CASTTTPGQGKDAIQETQYF. CDR3 bases: TGTGCCAGTACCACAACACCGGGACAGGGAAAGGACGCCATCCAAGAGACCCAGTACTTC. Based on the CDR3 plus reference TRBV19 and TRBJ2-5, the full variable domain is DGGITQSPKYLFRKEGQNVTLSCEQNLNHDAMYWYRQDPGQGLRLIYYSQIVNDFQKGDIAEGYSVSREKKESFPLTVTSAQKNPTAFYLCASTTTPGQGKDAIQETQYFGPGTRLLVL.

The chain links TRBV11-2 to TRBJ2-7; the D gene is possibly TRBD2 (6 bases). The CDR3 is 15 residues long. Per germline, CDR1 SGHAT and CDR2 FQNNGV. Deletions cut 1 base from V and 6 bases from J, with 16 bases between. CDR3 bases: TGTGCCAGCAGCTTAGGTCCGGGAGCTGCGTCCGAGCAGTACTTC. It specifies CASSLGPGAASEQYF.

CDR3: CASSYDAVNTEAFF. The CDR3 coding sequence is TGTGCCAGCAGTTACGACGCGGTGAACACTGAAGCTTTCTTT. V usage is TRBV6-5 and J usage is TRBJ1-1; D not certain. The V gene lost 2 bases and the J gene lost 0 bases, with 7 bases spanning the gap. The germline V gene has CDR1 MNHEY and CDR2 SVGAGI. The CDR3 is made up of 14 amino acids.

This clone was seen a handful of times. CDR3 coding DNA: TGTGCCAGCAGTTTTGGCGCAGGGGGCTATGGCTACACCTTC. As protein: CASSFGAGGYGYTF. The chain recombines TRBV28 with TRBJ1-2; 7 nucleotides match TRBD1. J gave up 4 bases and V 3 bases, and 5 bases lay outside the gene matches. Germline-derived CDR1 and CDR2 are MDHEN and SYDVKM. The CDR3 is 14 residues long.

CDR3 residues: CASSRGQAQETQYF. The CDR3 DNA follows: TGTGCCAGCAGCCGAGGACAAGCCCAAGAGACCCAGTACTTC. V is TRBV9 and J is TRBJ2-5, with a possible D match to TRBD1 (5 bases). With 4 bases removed from V and 1 base from J, the gap between germline ends came to 11 bases. The CDR3 has 14 amino acids. Germline V gene data show CDR1 as SGDLS and CDR2 as YYNGEE.

The chain combines TRBV25-1 with TRBJ2-2; D is perhaps TRBD2 (5 bases). This CDR3 contains 16 residues. The V end lost 6 bases, the J end lost 1 base, and 15 bases lay between the germline ends. The germline V gene has CDR1 MGHDK and CDR2 SYGVNS. The CDR3 DNA reads TGTGCCAGCAGACCAACCGGACTGGGGAACACCGGGGAGCTGTTTTTT. Translated: CASRPTGLGNTGELFF.

This chain connects TRBV19 to TRBJ2-1; D is possibly TRBD2 (6 bases). This CDR3 is built from 15 residues. V dropped 1 base and J dropped 9 bases, with 16 bases sitting between them. The germline CDR1 and CDR2 sequences are LNHDA and SQIVND (reference sequence). The DNA for the CDR3 is TGTGCCAGTAGTATAGTCGAGACTAGTTTTCGTGAGCAGTTCTTC. Translating gives CASSIVETSFREQFF.

This chain uses TRBV7-9 with TRBJ1-2; the match to TRBD1 covers 8 bases. From germline, CDR1 is SEHNR and CDR2 FQNEAQ (reference sequence). V trimming: 2 bases; J trimming: 6 bases; junction bases outside the gene matches: 5. The CDR3 consists of 14 residues. The CDR3: CASSLRDRLDGYTF. As DNA, the CDR3 is TGTGCCAGCAGCTTAAGGGACAGGCTCGATGGCTACACCTTC.

This clone came up a few times. The chain has TRBV4-1 and TRBJ2-5, with 7 bases identical to TRBD1. Germline-derived CDR1 and CDR2 are MGHRA and YSYEKL. The J segment lost 2 bases and the V segment lost 3 bases, leaving 15 bases of the junction unmatched. This CDR3 has 18 residues. The CDR3 spells CASSQHSTGDWHQETQYF. The DNA for the CDR3 is TGCGCCAGCAGCCAGCATAGTACAGGGGATTGGCATCAAGAGACCCAGTACTTC.

V usage is TRBV11-2 and J usage is TRBJ2-7; maybe TRBD2 (5 bases). This CDR3 contains 15 residues. Germline assignment: CDR1 SGHAT and CDR2 FQNNGV. V was clipped by 1 base and J by 1 base, with 11 bases between them. This chain's CDR3 is CASSLVDTGSYEQYF. The CDR3 DNA reads TGTGCCAGCAGCTTAGTTGACACGGGGTCCTACGAGCAGTACTTC.

The V call is TRBV25-1, the J call TRBJ1-1; D call uncertain. The CDR3 runs 13 residues. The germline V gene encodes CDR1 MGHDK and CDR2 SYGVNS. The V and J ends lost 1 base and 6 bases respectively, with 9 bases between them. The CDR3 spells CASSEWGGSEAFF. The CDR3 DNA follows: TGTGCCAGCAGTGAATGGGGAGGGTCTGAAGCTTTCTTT.

This clone showed up many times. Other DNA sequences in this specimen translate into the identical CDR3. The CDR3 here is CATSRDGGRDQPQHF. CDR3 bases: TGTGCCACCAGCAGAGATGGCGGGAGGGATCAGCCCCAGCATTTT. V is TRBV15 and J is TRBJ1-5; no reliable D call. Germline-derived CDR1 and CDR2 are LNHNV and YYDKDF (reference sequence). The CDR3 is 15 residues long. V gave up 0 bases and J gave up 5 bases, with 11 bases separating them.

This chain connects TRBV15 to TRBJ1-2; D is undetermined. CDR1 is LNHNV and CDR2 is YYDKDF in the germline V gene (reference sequence). V gave up 2 bases and J gave up 3 bases, with 16 bases separating them. This CDR3 has 16 residues. DNA for the CDR3: TGTGCCACCAGCAGAACGTCGAGGGCTTTGGACTATGGCTACACCTTC. Translation: CATSRTSRALDYGYTF. Full variable domain (rest looked up from reference TRBV15 and TRBJ1-2): DAMVIQNPRYQVTQFGKPVTLSCSQTLNHNVMYWYQQKSSQAPKLLFHYYDKDFNNEADTPDNFQSRRPNTSFCFLDIRSPGLGDTAMYLCATSRTSRALDYGYTFGSGTRLTVV.

This rearrangement joins TRBV4-1 to TRBJ2-7; unclear D gene. Germline V CDR1 and CDR2: MGHRA, YSYEKL. CDR3 length: 14 amino acids. The V end lost 3 bases, the J end lost 1 base, and 10 bases lay between the germline ends. CDR3 nucleotides: TGCGCCAGCAGCCATGAGGTAGTATCCTACGAGCAGTACTTC. This gives the protein CASSHEVVSYEQYF.

The chain carries TRBV9 and TRBJ1-4; the match to TRBD1 covers 8 bases. The CDR3 has 15 residues. Germline values: CDR1 SGDLS, CDR2 YYNGEE. V shed 4 bases, J shed 8 bases, and the junction held 10 bases outside the gene matches. CDR3 in amino acids: CASSRQGSQEEKLFF. The DNA of the CDR3 is TGTGCCAGCAGCAGACAGGGGAGTCAGGAGGAAAAACTGTTTTTT. The complete variable domain, with remaining parts taken from reference TRBV9 and TRBJ1-4, reads DSGVTQTPKHLITATGQRVTLRCSPRSGDLSVYWYQQSLDQGLQFLIQYYNGEERAKGNILERFSAQQFPDLHSELNLSSLELGDSALYFCASSRQGSQEEKLFFGSGTQLSVL.

This clone appeared a single time. The chain employs TRBV9 and TRBJ2-7, with 8 bases fitting TRBD1. The CDR3 has 16 amino acids. Germline values: CDR1 SGDLS, CDR2 YYNGEE. The V segment lost 1 base and the J segment 1 base; nucleotides outside the gene matches: 7. The CDR3 DNA reads TGTGCCAGCAGCGTAAGCCAGGGGGCGGCTTCCTACGAGCAGTACTTC. Protein product: CASSVSQGAASYEQYF.

This rearrangement joins TRBV11-3 to TRBJ2-1; tentative D call: TRBD2 (6 bases). The CDR3 spans 13 residues. V dropped 6 bases and J dropped 14 bases, with 20 bases sitting between them. The germline V gene has CDR1 SGHNT and CDR2 YENEEA. The CDR3, as DNA: TGTGCCAGCAGTGGCGGGATCCTCGCTTCAAAGTTCTTC. It encodes CASSGGILASKFF.

The chain carries TRBV12-3 or TRBV12-4 and TRBJ1-6, with 7 bases aligning to TRBD1. The CDR3 has 13 residues. J was trimmed by 7 bases and V by 7 bases; bases with no gene match: 4. The CDR3 DNA reads TGTGCCAGCAAGGGACAGCTAAATTCACCCCTCCACTTT. It translates to CASKGQLNSPLHF.

Here the CDR3 reads CASSLIGRNNSPLHF. DNA for the CDR3: TGTGCCAGCAGCTTAATCGGTCGTAATAATTCACCCCTCCACTTT. The chain has TRBV7-9 and TRBJ1-6; D is unclear. V was cut by 2 bases and J by 5 bases, with 10 bases left in between. CDR1 is SEHNR, CDR2 FQNEAQ, per germline (reference sequence). The CDR3 length is 15 residues.

The V call is TRBV2, the J call TRBJ1-1; 7 positions match TRBD1. V shed 10 bases, J shed 4 bases, and the junction held 9 bases outside the gene matches. The CDR3 consists of 13 residues. Per germline, CDR1 SNHLY and CDR2 FYNNEI. CDR3 protein: CATRQGEGTEAFF. CDR3 sequence (DNA): TGTGCCACAAGACAGGGAGAGGGCACTGAAGCTTTCTTT. Supplemented by reference TRBV2 and TRBJ1-1, the full variable domain reads EPEVTQTPSHQVTQMGQEVILRCVPISNHLYFYWYRQILGQKVEFLVSFYNNEISEKSEIFDDQFSVERPDGSNFTLKIRSTKLEDSAMYFCATRQGEGTEAFFGQGTRLTVV.

The chain has TRBV29-1 and TRBJ2-3, with D possibly TRBD1 on 5 matching bases. The V gene's germline CDR1 is SQVTM and CDR2 ANQGSEA. The CDR3 is made up of 14 amino acids. Trimming stripped 6 bases from V and 4 bases from J, with 17 bases between. DNA for the CDR3: TGCAGCGTGGGTCACAGGTTGGCGGCAGATACGCAGTATTTT. Translating it yields CSVGHRLAADTQYF.

V and J are TRBV3-1 (or the pseudogene TRBV3-2) and TRBJ2-2; 9 bases line up with TRBD2. Looked up from germline, CDR1 is LGHDT and CDR2 is YNNKEL (reference sequence). Trimming cost V 4 bases and J 1 base; bases outside gene matches: 13. This CDR3 contains 19 residues. The CDR3 DNA reads as TGTGCCAGCAGCCTACGTCGGCTAGCGGGACATGGGAACACCGGGGAGCTGTTTTTT. As protein: CASSLRRLAGHGNTGELFF.

The CDR3 loop reads CASKLLGGVTEAFF. The CDR3 bases are TGTGCCAGCAAACTACTGGGGGGAGTCACTGAAGCTTTCTTT. The chain has TRBV2 and TRBJ1-1; weak D call: TRBD1 (5 bases). Per germline, CDR1 SNHLY and CDR2 FYNNEI. The V end was cut by 7 bases, the J end by 4 bases, with 16 bases between. The CDR3 consists of 14 residues.